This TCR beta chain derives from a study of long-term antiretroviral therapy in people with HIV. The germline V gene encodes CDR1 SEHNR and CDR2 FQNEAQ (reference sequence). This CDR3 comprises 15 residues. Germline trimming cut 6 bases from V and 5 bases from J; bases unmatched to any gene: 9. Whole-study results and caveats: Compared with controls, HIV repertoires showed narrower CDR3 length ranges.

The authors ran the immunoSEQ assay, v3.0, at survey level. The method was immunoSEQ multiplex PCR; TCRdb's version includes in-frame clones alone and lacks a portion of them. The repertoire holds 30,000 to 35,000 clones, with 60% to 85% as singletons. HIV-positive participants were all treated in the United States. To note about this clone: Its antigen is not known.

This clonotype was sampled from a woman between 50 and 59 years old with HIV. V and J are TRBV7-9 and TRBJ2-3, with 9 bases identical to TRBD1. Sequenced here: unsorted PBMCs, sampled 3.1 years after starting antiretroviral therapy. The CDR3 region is CASRLGTGRGDTQYF. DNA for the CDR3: TGTGCCAGCAGGCTCGGGACAGGGCGAGGAGATACGCAGTATTTT.